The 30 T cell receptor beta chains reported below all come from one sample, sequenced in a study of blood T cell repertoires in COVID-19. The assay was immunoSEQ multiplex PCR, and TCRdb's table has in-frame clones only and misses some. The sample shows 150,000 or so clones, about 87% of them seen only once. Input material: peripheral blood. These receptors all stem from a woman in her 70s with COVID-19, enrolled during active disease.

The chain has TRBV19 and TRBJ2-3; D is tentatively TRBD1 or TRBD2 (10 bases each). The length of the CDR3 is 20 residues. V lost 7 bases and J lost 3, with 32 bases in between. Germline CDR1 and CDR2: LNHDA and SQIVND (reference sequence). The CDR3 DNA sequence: TGTGCCAGTACTACGCGGGACAGGGGAATAGCGGGGGGTATTACAGATACGCAGTATTTT. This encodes CASTTRDRGIAGGITDTQYF.

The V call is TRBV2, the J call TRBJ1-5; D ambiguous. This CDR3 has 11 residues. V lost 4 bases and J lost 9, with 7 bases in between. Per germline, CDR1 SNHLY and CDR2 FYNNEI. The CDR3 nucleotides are TGTGCCAGCAGTGCGTCGGGGCCCCAGCATTTT. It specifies CASSASGPQHF.

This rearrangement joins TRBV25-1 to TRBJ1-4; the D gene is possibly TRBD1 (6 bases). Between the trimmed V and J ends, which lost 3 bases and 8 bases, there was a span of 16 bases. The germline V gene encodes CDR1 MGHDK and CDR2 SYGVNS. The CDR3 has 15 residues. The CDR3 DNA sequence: TGTGCCAGCAGTGATATTCGAGGGGACAACGAAAAACTGTTTTTT. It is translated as CASSDIRGDNEKLFF.

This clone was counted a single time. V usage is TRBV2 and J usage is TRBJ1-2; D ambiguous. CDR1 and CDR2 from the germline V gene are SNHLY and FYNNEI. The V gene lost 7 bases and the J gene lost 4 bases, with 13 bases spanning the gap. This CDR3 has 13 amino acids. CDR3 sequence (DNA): TGTGCCAGCACCCAATACGGGGTCTATGGCTACACCTTC. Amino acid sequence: CASTQYGVYGYTF.

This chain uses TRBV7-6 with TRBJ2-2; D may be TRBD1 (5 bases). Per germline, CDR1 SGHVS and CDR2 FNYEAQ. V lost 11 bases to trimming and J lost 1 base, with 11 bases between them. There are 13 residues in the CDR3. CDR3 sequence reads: CASGWGNTGELFF. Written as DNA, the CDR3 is TGTGCCTCAGGGTGGGGGAACACCGGGGAGCTGTTTTTT.

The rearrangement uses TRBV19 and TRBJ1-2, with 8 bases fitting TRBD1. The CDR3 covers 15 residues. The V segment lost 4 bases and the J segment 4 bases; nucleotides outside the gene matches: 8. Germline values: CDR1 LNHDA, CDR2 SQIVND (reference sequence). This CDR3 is CASSRMTGDGYGYTF. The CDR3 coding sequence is TGTGCCAGTAGTAGAATGACAGGGGACGGCTATGGCTACACCTTC.

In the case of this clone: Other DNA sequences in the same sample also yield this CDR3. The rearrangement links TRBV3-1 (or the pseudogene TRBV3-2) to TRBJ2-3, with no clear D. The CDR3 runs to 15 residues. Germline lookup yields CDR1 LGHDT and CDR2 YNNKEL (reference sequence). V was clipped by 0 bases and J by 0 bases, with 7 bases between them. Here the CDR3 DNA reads TGTGCCAGCAGCCAAGAAGTACGGAGCACAGATACGCAGTATTTT. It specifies CASSQEVRSTDTQYF.

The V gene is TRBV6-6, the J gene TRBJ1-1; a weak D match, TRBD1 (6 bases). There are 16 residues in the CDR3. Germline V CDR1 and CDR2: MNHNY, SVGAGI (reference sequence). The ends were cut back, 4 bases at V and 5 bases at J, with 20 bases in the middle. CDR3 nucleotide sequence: TGTGCCAGCAGTTCCCTGCGAAGGGGGAACACGACTGAAGCTTTCTTT. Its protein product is CASSSLRRGNTTEAFF.

The CDR3 region is CASSLVVGRTDTQYF. The CDR3, as DNA: TGTGCCAGCAGCTTAGTCGTGGGCCGCACAGATACGCAGTATTTT. The chain recombines TRBV7-6 with TRBJ2-3; no reliable D call. Trimming stripped 1 base from V and 1 base from J, with 9 bases between. The germline gives CDR1 SGHVS, CDR2 FNYEAQ. This CDR3 has 15 residues.

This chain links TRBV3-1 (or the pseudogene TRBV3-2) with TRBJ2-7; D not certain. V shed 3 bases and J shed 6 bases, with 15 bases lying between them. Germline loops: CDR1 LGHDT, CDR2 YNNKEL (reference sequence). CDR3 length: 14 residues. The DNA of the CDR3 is TGTGCCAGCAGCCATGGTAAGGCCCCGGGCGAGCAGTACTTC. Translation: CASSHGKAPGEQYF.

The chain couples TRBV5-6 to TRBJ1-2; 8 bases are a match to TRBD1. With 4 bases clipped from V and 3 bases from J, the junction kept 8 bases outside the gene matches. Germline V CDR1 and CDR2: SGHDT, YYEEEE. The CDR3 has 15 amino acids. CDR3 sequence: CASSAGQVIHYGYTF. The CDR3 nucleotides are TGTGCCAGCAGCGCGGGACAGGTGATCCACTATGGCTACACCTTC.

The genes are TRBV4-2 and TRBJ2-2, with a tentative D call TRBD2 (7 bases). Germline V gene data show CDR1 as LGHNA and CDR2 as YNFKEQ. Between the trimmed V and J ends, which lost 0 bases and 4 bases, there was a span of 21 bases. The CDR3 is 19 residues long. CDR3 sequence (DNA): TGTGCCAGCAGCCAAGATCAGCCCACGGGGGGCCGGGGCACCGGGGAGCTGTTTTTT. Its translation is CASSQDQPTGGRGTGELFF.

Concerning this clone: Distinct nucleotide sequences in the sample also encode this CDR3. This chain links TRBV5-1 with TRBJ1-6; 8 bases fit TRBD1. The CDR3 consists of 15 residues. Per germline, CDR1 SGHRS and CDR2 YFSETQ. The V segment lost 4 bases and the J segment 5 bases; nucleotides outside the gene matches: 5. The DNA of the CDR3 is TGCGCCAGCAGCCTCGGACAGGGAAATAATTCACCCCTCCACTTT. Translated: CASSLGQGNNSPLHF.

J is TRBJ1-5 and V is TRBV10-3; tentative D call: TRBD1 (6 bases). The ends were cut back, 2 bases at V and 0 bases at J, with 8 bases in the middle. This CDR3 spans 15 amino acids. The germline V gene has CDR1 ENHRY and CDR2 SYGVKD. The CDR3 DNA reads TGTGCCATCAGTGAGGGACAGTCTAGCAATCAGCCCCAGCATTTT. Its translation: CAISEGQSSNQPQHF.

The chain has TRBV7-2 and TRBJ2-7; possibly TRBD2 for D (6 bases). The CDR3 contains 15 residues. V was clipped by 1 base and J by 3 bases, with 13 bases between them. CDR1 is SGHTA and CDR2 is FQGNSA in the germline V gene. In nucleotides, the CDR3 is TGTGCCAGCAGCTTAGGCTCGACTAGTCTCTACGAGCAGTACTTC. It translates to CASSLGSTSLYEQYF.

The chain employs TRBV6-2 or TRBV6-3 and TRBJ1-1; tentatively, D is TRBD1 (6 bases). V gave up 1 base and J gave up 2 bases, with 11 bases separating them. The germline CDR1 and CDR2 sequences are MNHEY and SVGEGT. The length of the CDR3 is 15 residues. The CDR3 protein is CASSYFRTENTEAFF. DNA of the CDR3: TGTGCCAGCAGTTACTTCCGGACAGAAAACACTGAAGCTTTCTTT.

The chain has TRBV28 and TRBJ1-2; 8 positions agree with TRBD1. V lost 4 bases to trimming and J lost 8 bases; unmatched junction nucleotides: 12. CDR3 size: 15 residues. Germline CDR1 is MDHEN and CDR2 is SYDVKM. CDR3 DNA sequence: TGTGCCAGCAGTTCCCCGGACAGGGCAGTAGGAGGCTACACCTTC. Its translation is CASSSPDRAVGGYTF.

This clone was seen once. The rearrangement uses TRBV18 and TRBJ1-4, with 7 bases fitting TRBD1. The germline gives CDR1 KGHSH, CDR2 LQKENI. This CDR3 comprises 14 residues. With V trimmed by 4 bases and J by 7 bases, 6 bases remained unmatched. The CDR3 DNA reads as TGTGCCAGCTCACAGCCGGGGACAGCTGAAAAACTGTTTTTT. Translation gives CASSQPGTAEKLFF.

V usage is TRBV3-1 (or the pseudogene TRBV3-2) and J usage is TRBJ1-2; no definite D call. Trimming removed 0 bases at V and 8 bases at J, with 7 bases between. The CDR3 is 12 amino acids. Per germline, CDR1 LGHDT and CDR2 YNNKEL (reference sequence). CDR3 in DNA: TGTGCCAGCAGCCAAGAAGGAGGAGGCTACACCTTC. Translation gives CASSQEGGGYTF.

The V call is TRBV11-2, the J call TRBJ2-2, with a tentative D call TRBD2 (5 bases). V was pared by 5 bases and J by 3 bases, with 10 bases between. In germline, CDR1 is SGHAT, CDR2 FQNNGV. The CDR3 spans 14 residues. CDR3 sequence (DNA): TGTGCCAGCAGCCAGAGAGCGGACACCGGGGAGCTGTTTTTT. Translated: CASSQRADTGELFF.

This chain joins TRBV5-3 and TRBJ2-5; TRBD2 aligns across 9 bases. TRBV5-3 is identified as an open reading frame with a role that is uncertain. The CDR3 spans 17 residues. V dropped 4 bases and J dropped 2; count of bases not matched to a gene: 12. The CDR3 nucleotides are TGTGCCAGAAGCGCCTCCCCCGGAGCGGGGGGTCAAGAGACCCAGTACTTC. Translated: CARSASPGAGGQETQYF.

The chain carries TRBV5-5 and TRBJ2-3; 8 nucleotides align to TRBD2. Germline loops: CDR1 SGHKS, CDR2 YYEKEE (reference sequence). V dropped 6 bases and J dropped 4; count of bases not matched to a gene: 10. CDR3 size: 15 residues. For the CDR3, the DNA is TGTGCCAGCATCCTGGGATTAGCGGGACCAGATACGCAGTATTTT. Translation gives CASILGLAGPDTQYF.

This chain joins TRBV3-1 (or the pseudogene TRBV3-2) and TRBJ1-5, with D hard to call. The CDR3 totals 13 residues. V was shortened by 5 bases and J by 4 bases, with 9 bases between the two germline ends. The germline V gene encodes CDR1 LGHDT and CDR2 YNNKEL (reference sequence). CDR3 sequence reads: CASSARLNQPQHF. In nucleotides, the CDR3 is TGTGCCAGCAGCGCCCGCCTAAATCAGCCCCAGCATTTT.

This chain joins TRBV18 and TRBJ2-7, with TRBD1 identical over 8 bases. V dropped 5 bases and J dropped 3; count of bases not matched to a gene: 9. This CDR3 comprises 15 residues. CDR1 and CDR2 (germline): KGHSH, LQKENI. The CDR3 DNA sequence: TGTGCCAGCTCAGGGGCCGGGACAGGAAACTACGAGCAGTACTTC. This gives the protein CASSGAGTGNYEQYF. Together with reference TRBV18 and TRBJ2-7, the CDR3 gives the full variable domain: NAGVMQNPRHLVRRRGQEARLRCSPMKGHSHVYWYRQLPEEGLKFMVYLQKENIIDESGMPKERFSAEFPKEGPSILRIQQVVRGDSAAYFCASSGAGTGNYEQYFGPGTRLTVT.

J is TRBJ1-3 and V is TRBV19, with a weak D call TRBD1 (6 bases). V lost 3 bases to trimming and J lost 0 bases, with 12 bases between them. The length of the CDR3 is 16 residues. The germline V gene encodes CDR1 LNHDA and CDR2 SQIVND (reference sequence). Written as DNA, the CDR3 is TGTGCCAGTAGTATGCCCTCGGACAGCTCTGGAAACACCATATATTTT. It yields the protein CASSMPSDSSGNTIYF.

DNA of the CDR3: TGTGCCAGCAGCTCCGTTGATCCAGGGATTCCACATCAGCCCCAGCATTTT. Protein product: CASSSVDPGIPHQPQHF. The chain is built from TRBV7-6 and TRBJ1-5, with D possibly being TRBD1 (5 bases). The V gene's germline CDR1 is SGHVS and CDR2 FNYEAQ. The V end was cut by 4 bases, the J end by 5 bases, with 21 bases between. This CDR3 spans 17 amino acids.

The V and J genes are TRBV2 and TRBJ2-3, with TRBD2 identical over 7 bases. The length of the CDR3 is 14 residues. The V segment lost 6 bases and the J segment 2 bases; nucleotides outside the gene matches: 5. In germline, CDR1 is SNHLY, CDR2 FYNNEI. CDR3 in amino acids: CASRREGYTDTQYF. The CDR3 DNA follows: TGTGCCAGCAGGAGGGAGGGCTACACAGATACGCAGTATTTT. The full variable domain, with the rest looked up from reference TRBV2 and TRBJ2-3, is EPEVTQTPSHQVTQMGQEVILRCVPISNHLYFYWYRQILGQKVEFLVSFYNNEISEKSEIFDDQFSVERPDGSNFTLKIRSTKLEDSAMYFCASRREGYTDTQYFGPGTRLTVL.

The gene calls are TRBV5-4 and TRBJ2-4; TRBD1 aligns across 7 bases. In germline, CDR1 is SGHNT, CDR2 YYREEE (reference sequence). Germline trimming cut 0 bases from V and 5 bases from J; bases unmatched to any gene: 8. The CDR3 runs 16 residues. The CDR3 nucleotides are TGTGCCAGCAGCTTGGGGGACAGAGGTTGGGAAAACATTCAGTACTTC. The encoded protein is CASSLGDRGWENIQYF.

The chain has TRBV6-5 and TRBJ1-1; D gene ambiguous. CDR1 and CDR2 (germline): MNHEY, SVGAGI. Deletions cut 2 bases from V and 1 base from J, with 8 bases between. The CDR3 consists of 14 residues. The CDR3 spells CASSYSNGNTEAFF. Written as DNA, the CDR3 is TGTGCCAGCAGTTACAGTAACGGGAACACTGAAGCTTTCTTT.

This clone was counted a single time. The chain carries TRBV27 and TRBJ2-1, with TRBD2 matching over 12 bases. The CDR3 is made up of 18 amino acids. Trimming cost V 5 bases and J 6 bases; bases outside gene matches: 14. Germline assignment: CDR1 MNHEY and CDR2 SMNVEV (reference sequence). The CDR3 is CASSTTSGGPERFNEQFF. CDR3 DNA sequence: TGTGCCAGCAGTACGACTAGCGGGGGACCTGAGAGGTTCAATGAGCAGTTCTTC.